This note documents a single T cell receptor (beta chain) sequence. Its antigen is as yet unknown. People whose metastatic non-small-cell lung cancer was chemo-refractory got focal radiation along with CTLA-4 blockade by ipilimumab. The data belong to a study of radiotherapy plus CTLA-4 blockade in lung cancer. Background on the study: Objective responses were documented in about 19% of patients, with disease control in roughly 31%. Findings and limits, study-wide: TCR clones of tumor origin grew in blood after radiotherapy plus ipilimumab. It was early blood T cell clone dynamics, with interferon-beta, that reportedly best predicted response.

V trimming: 6 bases; J trimming: 6 bases; junction bases outside the gene matches: 20. CDR3 size: 18 residues. CDR1 MGHDK and CDR2 SYGVNS come from the germline V gene. The assay was immunoSEQ multiplex PCR, and TCRdb's table has in-frame clones only and misses some. The data contain around 53,000 clones, about 88% of them singletons. Material: peripheral blood, obtained from a patient treated with radiotherapy plus ipilimumab. V gene TRBV25-1 combines with J gene TRBJ1-2, with 9 positions matching TRBD1. This clonotype originated in a human donor with non-small cell lung cancer that progressed on radiotherapy plus ipilimumab. Some clones in this sample may be carry-over from other donors' samples. The CDR3 sequence is CASSPQGAYLLTGDGYTF. CDR3 DNA: TGTGCCAGCAGCCCACAGGGGGCTTATTTACTAACCGGAGATGGCTACACCTTC.